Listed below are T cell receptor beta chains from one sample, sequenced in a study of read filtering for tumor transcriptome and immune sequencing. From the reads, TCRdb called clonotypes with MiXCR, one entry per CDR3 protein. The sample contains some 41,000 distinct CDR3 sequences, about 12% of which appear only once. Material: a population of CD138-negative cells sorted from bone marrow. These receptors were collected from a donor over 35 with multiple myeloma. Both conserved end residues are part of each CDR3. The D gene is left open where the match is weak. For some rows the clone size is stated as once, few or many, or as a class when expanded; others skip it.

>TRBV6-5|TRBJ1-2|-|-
CASSYSTGHGYTF
TGTGCCAGCAGTTACTCAACCGGCCATGGCTACACCTTC
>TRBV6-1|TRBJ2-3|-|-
CASRTERTPSTDTQYF
TGTGCCAGCAGAACTGAAAGGACGCCTAGCACAGATACGCAGTATTTT
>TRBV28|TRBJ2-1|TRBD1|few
CASSPGTVSYNEQFF
TGTGCCAGCAGCCCCGGGACAGTTTCCTACAATGAGCAGTTCTTC
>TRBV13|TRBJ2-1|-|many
CASSYRSDEQFF
TGTGCCAGCAGCTACAGAAGCGATGAGCAGTTCTTC
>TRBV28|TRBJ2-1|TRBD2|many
CASSFLGASVRGDNEQFF
TGTGCCAGCAGTTTTTTGGGCGCTAGCGTTCGGGGGGACAATGAGCAGTTCTTC
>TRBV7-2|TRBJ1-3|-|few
CASSLQGGNTIYF
TGTGCCAGCAGCCTACAGGGTGGAAACACCATATATTTT
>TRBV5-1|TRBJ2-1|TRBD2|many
CASSPGRGLAVNEQFF
TGCGCCAGCAGCCCAGGGCGGGGACTAGCGGTCAATGAGCAGTTCTTC
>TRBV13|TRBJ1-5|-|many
CASSLGRSGQPQHF
TGTGCCAGCAGCTTGGGACGGTCAGGGCAGCCCCAGCATTTT
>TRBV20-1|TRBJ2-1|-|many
CSAIPGHLIYEQFF
TGCAGTGCCATACCGGGCCACCTTATCTATGAGCAGTTCTTC
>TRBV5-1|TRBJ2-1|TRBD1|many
CASSTDRGNEQFF
TGCGCCAGCAGCACGGACAGGGGCAATGAGCAGTTCTTC
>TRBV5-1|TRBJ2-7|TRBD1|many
CASSQGALGEQYF
TGCGCCAGCAGCCAGGGGGCCCTGGGCGAGCAGTACTTC
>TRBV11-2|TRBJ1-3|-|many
CASSLHHGRSGNTIYF
TGTGCCAGCAGCTTACACCACGGACGCTCTGGAAACACCATATATTTT
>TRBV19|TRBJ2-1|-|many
CASSFRQYNEQFF
TGTGCCAGTAGTTTCCGACAGTACAATGAGCAGTTCTTC
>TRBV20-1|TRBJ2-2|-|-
CSARDIARGDTGEPFF
TGCAGTGCTAGAGATATTGCCCGAGGGGACACCGGGGAGCCGTTTTTT
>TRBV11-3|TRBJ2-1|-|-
CASSLPPEYNEQFF
TGTGCCAGCAGCCTTCCTCCCGAGTACAATGAGCAGTTCTTC
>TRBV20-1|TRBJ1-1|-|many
CSVGGGGNTEAFF
TGCAGTGTAGGGGGTGGAGGGAACACTGAAGCTTTCTTT
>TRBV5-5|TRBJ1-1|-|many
CASSLEWGGAAFF
TGTGCCAGCAGCTTGGAGTGGGGCGGTGCAGCTTTCTTT
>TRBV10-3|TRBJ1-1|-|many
CAISYSTGNTEAFF
TGTGCCATCAGCTACTCCACAGGGAACACTGAAGCTTTCTTT
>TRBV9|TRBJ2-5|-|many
CASSVDGAETQYF
TGTGCCAGCAGCGTAGATGGGGCAGAGACCCAGTACTTC
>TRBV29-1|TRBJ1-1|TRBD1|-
CSARGDRDNTEAFF
TGCAGCGCCAGAGGGGACAGGGATAACACTGAAGCTTTCTTT
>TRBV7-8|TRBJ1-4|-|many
CASSSGHFEKLFF
TGTGCCAGCAGCTCAGGGCATTTTGAAAAACTGTTTTTT
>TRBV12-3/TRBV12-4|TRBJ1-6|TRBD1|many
CASSSSGTGVTPLHF
TGTGCCAGCAGTTCTTCCGGGACAGGGGTCACACCCCTCCACTTT
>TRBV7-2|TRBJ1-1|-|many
CASSLRVMNTEAFF
TGTGCCAGCAGCTTAAGGGTCATGAACACTGAAGCTTTCTTT
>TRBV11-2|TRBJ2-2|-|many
CASSLGRTTGELFF
TGTGCCAGCAGCTTAGGCAGAACCACCGGGGAGCTGTTTTTT
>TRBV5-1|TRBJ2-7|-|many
CASSLEGGTYEQYF
TGCGCCAGCAGCTTGGAAGGGGGTACCTACGAGCAGTACTTC